A single T cell receptor (beta chain) is shown here with its context. Sequencing was performed with immunoSEQ multiplex PCR; in TCRdb, only in-frame clones are kept and a portion is missing. The sample carries about 660,000 clones, about 90% recorded once. V was pared by 1 base and J by 7 bases, with 6 bases of the junction left unmatched. This CDR3 is built from 14 residues. The germline CDR1 and CDR2 sequences are LGHNA and YSLEER. The data were taken from a study of shared T cell receptors in the human thymus. These data were likewise used in another study, on human thymus T cells. That paper notes: The study used thymus tissue resected during corrective heart surgery. The authors found apparently biased V and J gene usage in thymic and blood repertoires. Related research described strongly overlapping thymic repertoires in unrelated people.

The receptor was isolated from a boy in the first two years of life with a congenital heart defect. The sample comprised thymocytes. The rearrangement joins TRBV4-3 to TRBJ2-7, with TRBD1 matching 8 bases. The CDR3 DNA is TGCGCCAGCAGCCAAGGGCAGGGGGCATGGGAGCAGTACTTC. It is translated as CASSQGQGAWEQYF.